This T cell receptor beta chain comes out of a study of memory CD4+ T cells and cytomegalovirus serostatus. Broader study findings: CD4+ memory repertoires contained about 40% of the roughly 150 reported CMV TCRbeta sequences.

Single viable CD3+CD4+CD8-CD45RO+ cells were sorted as the memory CD4+ T cells. The germline V gene encodes CDR1 SGHDT and CDR2 YYEEEE. The length of the CDR3 is 15 residues. The ends lost 1 base at V and 4 bases at J; junction bases unmatched: 1. A word on this clone: Antigen specificity is unknown.

The method was immunoSEQ multiplex PCR; TCRdb's version includes in-frame clones alone and lacks a portion of them. Among around 99,000 clones listed, over 70% were seen once. This receptor was taken from an adult in good health and CMV-seropositive. Sequenced material: memory CD4+ T cells from blood. This chain connects TRBV5-6 to TRBJ2-3; 12 bases are shared with TRBD2. This CDR3 is CASSLRLAGADTQYF. The CDR3 DNA reads TGTGCCAGCAGCTTGCGACTAGCGGGAGCAGATACGCAGTATTTT.